The 25 T cell receptor beta chains below all came from one sample that was sequenced in a study of cytomegalovirus exposure and HLA in healthy donors. With 60 Vbeta and 13 Jbeta primers, the PCR was carried out. Sequencing was performed with immunoSEQ multiplex PCR; in TCRdb, only in-frame clones are kept and a portion is missing. The sample consists of about 120,000 clones, nearly 80% of them appearing once. Input material: PBMCs. All receptors derive from a woman aged 25 to 39 in good health and CMV-seropositive.

This clone appeared many times. The chain combines TRBV4-3 with TRBJ1-4; the D gene is possibly TRBD1 (5 bases). The germline V gene encodes CDR1 LGHNA and CDR2 YSLEER. V was shortened by 0 bases and J by 8 bases, with 16 bases between the two germline ends. CDR3 length equals 16 residues. CDR3 residues: CASSQDKGVAFEKLFF. The CDR3, as DNA: TGCGCCAGCAGCCAAGATAAAGGGGTCGCGTTCGAAAAACTGTTTTTT.

V usage is TRBV2 and J usage is TRBJ2-1; tentative D call: TRBD2 (6 bases). The CDR3 is made up of 13 amino acids. The V and J ends lost 7 bases and 5 bases respectively, with 12 bases between them. CDR1 and CDR2 (germline): SNHLY, FYNNEI. The CDR3 nucleotides are TGTGCCAGCACGCGGGAATTGCACAATGAGCAGTTCTTC. This encodes CASTRELHNEQFF.

This clone was seen only once. This chain uses TRBV6-1 with TRBJ2-7, with TRBD1 identical over 9 bases. Germline CDR1 MNHNS, CDR2 SASEGT. The CDR3 has 15 residues. Trimming at V came to 4 bases and at J to 4 bases, leaving 8 bases not matched to a gene. CDR3 sequence (DNA): TGTGCCAGCAGTGTGGTGACAGGGGGGATTTACGAGCAGTACTTC. Translating it yields CASSVVTGGIYEQYF.

This sequence joins TRBV5-1 and TRBJ2-2; 10 bases map to TRBD2. V dropped 4 bases and J dropped 6; count of bases not matched to a gene: 12. The CDR3 has 17 residues. The V gene's germline CDR1 is SGHRS and CDR2 YFSETQ. CDR3 DNA: TGCGCCAGCAGCCCCTTCACTAGCGGGGCCCCCCCCGGGGAGCTGTTTTTT. Residues: CASSPFTSGAPPGELFF.

The V and J genes are TRBV6-5 and TRBJ1-5, with D unresolved. The CDR3 length is 15 residues. The ends were cut back, 7 bases at V and 1 base at J, with 14 bases in the middle. Germline CDR1 MNHEY, CDR2 SVGAGI. CDR3 DNA: TGTGCCAGCAATCCCCTATTTATCAGCAATCAGCCCCAGCATTTT. Translating it yields CASNPLFISNQPQHF.

This chain joins TRBV11-2 and TRBJ2-3; the match to TRBD1 covers 9 bases. Per germline, CDR1 SGHAT and CDR2 FQNNGV. The CDR3 loop spans 15 amino acids. V trimming: 0 bases; J trimming: 5 bases; junction bases outside the gene matches: 3. DNA for the CDR3: TGTGCCAGCAGCTTAGACCCGGGACAGGGAGATACGCAGTATTTT. Encoded protein: CASSLDPGQGDTQYF.

V usage is TRBV9 and J usage is TRBJ2-5; the match to TRBD2 covers 13 bases. The CDR3 covers 18 residues. V lost 1 base, J lost 0 bases, and 6 bases stayed unmatched. Germline lookup yields CDR1 SGDLS and CDR2 YYNGEE. CDR3 amino acids: CASSVPRGLAGDQETQYF. As DNA, the CDR3 is TGTGCCAGCAGCGTACCACGAGGACTAGCGGGGGACCAAGAGACCCAGTACTTC.

The chain joins TRBV5-4 to TRBJ2-5, with 15 bases identical to TRBD2. The CDR3 extends over 17 amino acids. V shed 4 bases, J shed 2 bases, and the junction held 6 bases outside the gene matches. Germline lookup yields CDR1 SGHNT and CDR2 YYREEE (reference sequence). As DNA, the CDR3 is TGTGCCAGCAGCCCCGGGACTAGCGGGGGGTTACAAGAGACCCAGTACTTC. It specifies CASSPGTSGGLQETQYF.

This clone turned up a few times. V gene TRBV7-2 combines with J gene TRBJ2-7; D ambiguous. CDR3 length: 14 amino acids. Trimming removed 4 bases at V and 1 base at J, with 11 bases between. The germline V gene encodes CDR1 SGHTA and CDR2 FQGNSA. CDR3 residues: CASSSTQLSYEQYF. In DNA form, the CDR3 reads TGTGCCAGCAGCTCGACTCAGCTATCCTACGAGCAGTACTTC.

The chain is built from TRBV7-6 and TRBJ2-1; 10 bases align to TRBD1. The CDR3 covers 17 residues. The germline gives CDR1 SGHVS, CDR2 FNYEAQ. With 5 bases clipped from V and 9 bases from J, the junction kept 16 bases outside the gene matches. CDR3 in DNA: TGTGCCAGCAGCCCGGCCGGAGGGACAGGGGAAGGAATTGAGCAGTTCTTC. Its protein is CASSPAGGTGEGIEQFF.

The chain has TRBV4-3 and TRBJ2-7; TRBD2 agrees at 8 bases. CDR1 and CDR2 from the germline V gene are LGHNA and YSLEER. The ends lost 1 base at V and 0 bases at J; junction bases unmatched: 11. The CDR3 extends over 18 amino acids. CDR3 sequence: CASSQALGGGTRSYEQYF. As DNA, the CDR3 is TGCGCCAGCAGCCAAGCCCTTGGCGGGGGGACCCGCTCCTACGAGCAGTACTTC.

The gene calls are TRBV30 and TRBJ1-2, with no clear D. The V and J ends lost 0 bases and 6 bases respectively, with 8 bases between them. Germline lookup yields CDR1 GTSNPN and CDR2 SVGIG (reference sequence). CDR3 length: 12 amino acids. CDR3 sequence: CAWSVGEDGYTF. The CDR3 DNA follows: TGTGCCTGGAGTGTCGGAGAGGATGGCTACACCTTC.

This clone has just a few counts. The rearrangement uses TRBV7-8 and TRBJ2-7; D is ambiguous. The CDR3 sequence is 14 residues long. Germline CDR1 and CDR2: SGHVS and FQNEAQ. Between the trimmed V and J ends, which lost 8 bases and 3 bases, there was a span of 17 bases. The chain's CDR3 is CASSDLTRFYEQYF. For the CDR3, the DNA is TGTGCCAGCTCCGACCTAACCAGGTTCTACGAGCAGTACTTC.

The rearrangement links TRBV29-1 to TRBJ1-1; D perhaps matches TRBD1 (6 bases). Per the germline V gene, CDR1 is SQVTM and CDR2 is ANQGSEA. CDR3 size: 11 residues. The V end was cut by 6 bases, the J end by 4 bases, with 9 bases between. In nucleotides, the CDR3 is TGCAGCGTGAACAGGGCCACTGAAGCTTTCTTT. This gives the protein CSVNRATEAFF.

The V and J genes are TRBV5-1 and TRBJ2-2; 8 positions agree with TRBD1. Trimming cost V 2 bases and J 6 bases; bases outside gene matches: 6. Per germline, CDR1 SGHRS and CDR2 YFSETQ. This CDR3 region has 15 residues. CDR3 residues: CASSLRTGQAGELFF. DNA of the CDR3: TGCGCCAGCAGCTTACGGACAGGGCAAGCCGGGGAGCTGTTTTTT.

The chain combines TRBV21-1 with TRBJ1-3; the table gives TRBD1 as D, unverified against the DNA. TRBV21-1 constitutes a pseudogene. The CDR3 runs to 13 residues. CDR3 DNA: TGTGCCAGCAGGCCGGGACAGGGGGACACCATATATTTT. It specifies CASRPGQGDTIYF.

The V call is TRBV28, the J call TRBJ2-1, with 7 positions matching TRBD2. Germline V gene sequence: CDR1 MDHEN, CDR2 SYDVKM. The J segment lost 1 base and the V segment lost 5 bases, leaving 5 bases of the junction unmatched. CDR3 length: 15 amino acids. This CDR3 reads CASSPPGGSYNEQFF. CDR3 nucleotides: TGTGCCAGCAGTCCGCCGGGGGGTTCCTACAATGAGCAGTTCTTC.

The V gene is TRBV11-1, the J gene TRBJ2-6, with unresolved D. CDR3 length: 15 amino acids. V was trimmed by 4 bases and J by 0 bases, leaving 7 bases between them. CDR1 is SGHAT, CDR2 FQDESV, per germline (reference sequence). CDR3 protein: CASSSKSSGANVLTF. The CDR3 DNA sequence: TGTGCCAGCAGCTCAAAGAGCTCTGGGGCCAACGTCCTGACTTTC.

This clone was recorded only once. The rearrangement uses TRBV27 and TRBJ2-2; 10 bases agree with TRBD2. Germline V gives CDR1 MNHEY, CDR2 SMNVEV (reference sequence). V shed 4 bases and J 7 bases; nucleotides not matched to a gene: 9. The CDR3 sequence is 16 residues long. DNA of the CDR3: TGTGCCAGCAGTTCCGACGTAGCGGGGGGAGGCGGGGAGCTGTTTTTT. Translating it yields CASSSDVAGGGGELFF.

V and J are TRBV5-4 and TRBJ1-2; a weak D match, TRBD1 (6 bases). CDR1 and CDR2 (germline): SGHNT, YYREEE (reference sequence). This CDR3 is 12 amino acids long. V lost 4 bases, J lost 4 bases, and 8 bases lay in between. The CDR3 sequence: CASSRDIYGYTF. In DNA form, the CDR3 reads TGTGCCAGCAGCCGGGACATCTATGGCTACACCTTC.

This clone showed up just a few times. The chain uses TRBV15 and TRBJ1-6; D gene ambiguous. V was trimmed by 2 bases and J by 8 bases, leaving 16 bases between them. Germline assignment: CDR1 LNHNV and CDR2 YYDKDF (reference sequence). This CDR3 has 16 amino acids. The CDR3, as DNA: TGTGCCACCAGCAGAACTCCGGGGTCGCGGGATTCACCCCTCCACTTT. This gives the protein CATSRTPGSRDSPLHF.

The chain joins TRBV7-9 to TRBJ1-6, with D tentatively TRBD1 (5 bases). V lost 5 bases and J 7 bases, leaving 12 bases between the germline ends. CDR3 size: 14 residues. Germline CDR1 SEHNR, CDR2 FQNEAQ (reference sequence). The CDR3 protein is CASSQDIGNSPLHF. The CDR3 DNA reads TGTGCCAGCAGCCAGGACATTGGCAATTCACCCCTCCACTTT. The whole variable domain, remainder taken from reference TRBV7-9 and TRBJ1-6, is DTGVSQNPRHKITKRGQNVTFRCDPISEHNRLYWYRQTLGQGPEFLTYFQNEAQLEKSRLLSDRFSAERPKGSFSTLEIQRTEQGDSAMYLCASSQDIGNSPLHFGNGTRLTVT.

The J gene is TRBJ2-2, the V gene TRBV6-5; possibly TRBD1 for D (6 bases). The CDR3 consists of 15 residues. The germline gives CDR1 MNHEY, CDR2 SVGAGI. The V gene lost 0 bases and the J gene lost 8 bases, with 13 bases spanning the gap. The CDR3 sequence: CASSYSQGITGELFF. The CDR3 coding sequence is TGTGCCAGCAGTTACTCACAGGGAATAACGGGGGAGCTGTTTTTT.

The chain couples TRBV2 to TRBJ2-3; 14 nucleotides agree with TRBD2. Germline V gene sequence: CDR1 SNHLY, CDR2 FYNNEI. Trimming took 4 bases from V and 1 from J; bases not matched to a gene: 1. The CDR3 spans 16 residues. CDR3 nucleotide sequence: TGTGCCAGCAGTGCGGGACTAGCGGGGGGCACAGATACGCAGTATTTT. Protein product: CASSAGLAGGTDTQYF.

V is TRBV28 and J is TRBJ1-4; the D gene is possibly TRBD1 (6 bases). Germline V gives CDR1 MDHEN, CDR2 SYDVKM. CDR3 length equals 16 residues. V lost 5 bases and J lost 10, with 23 bases in between. CDR3 loop: CASSGRTVKGGAKLFF. CDR3 sequence (DNA): TGTGCCAGCAGTGGCCGGACAGTTAAAGGTGGGGCAAAACTGTTTTTT.